This T cell receptor beta chain comes out of a study of blood T cell repertoires in COVID-19. Turning to the study itself: Samples came from the United States, Italy and Spain, spanning acute and convalescent COVID-19. T cells, B-cell-depleted T cells, or PBMCs supplied cDNA or gDNA.

Original analysis: Reference gene primers were amplified, and this amplification served to estimate nucleated cell counts. TCRdb's copy holds only in-frame clones and misses some; the assay was immunoSEQ multiplex PCR. V and J calls plus clone size are reproduced from that table; the DNA served to infer D and trimming. The table includes roughly 90,000 clones, around 87% detected once. V lost 5 bases, J lost 5 bases, and 11 bases stayed unmatched. The germline V gene encodes CDR1 SGHTA and CDR2 FQGTGA. CDR3 size: 15 residues. J is TRBJ2-7 and V is TRBV7-3, with 8 bases identical to TRBD1. The sequence was collected from a man in his forties with acute or convalescent COVID-19. What was sequenced was peripheral blood. CDR3 region: CASSVTGRGQDEQYF. CDR3 coding DNA: TGTGCCAGCAGCGTTACCGGCAGGGGACAGGACGAGCAGTACTTC.